The 12 T cell receptor beta chains below come from one sample, sequenced in a study of post-analysis software for immune sequencing data. Study-wide results and limits: TRBV segments more frequent in patients than in controls numbered five and included TRBV5-6, TRBV5-1 and TRBV20-1.

Prepared TCR beta cDNA libraries contained unique molecular identifiers. MiXCR was run by TCRdb on the PCR reads, yielding one entry per CDR3 protein. The sample has about 800,000 distinct CDR3 sequences, 25% to 30% seen once. Their antigens remain unidentified. Sequencing was carried out using blood. These receptors all come from a girl between 5 and 17 years old with multiple sclerosis.

Here the CDR3 DNA reads TGCAGTGCTGACGTAGCGGAGAAATACAATGAGCAGTTCTTC. Its translation: CSADVAEKYNEQFF. The chain uses TRBV20-1 and TRBJ2-1; TRBD2 might be the D (6 bases). Trimming removed 5 bases from V and 4 bases from J, with 15 bases in between. CDR3 length: 14 residues. Germline V gives CDR1 DFQATT, CDR2 SNEGSKA (reference sequence).

The chain combines TRBV29-1 with TRBJ2-1; 9 bases line up with TRBD1. V was pared by 1 base and J by 7 bases, with 17 bases of the junction left unmatched. The CDR3 runs 18 residues. CDR1 SQVTM and CDR2 ANQGSEA come from the germline V gene. As DNA, the CDR3 is TGCAGCGTTGAAGTACGGGTTTATAAGACAGGGGGTCCGAATGAGCAGTTCTTC. Translating it yields CSVEVRVYKTGGPNEQFF.

This chain uses TRBV19 with TRBJ2-7, with 8 nucleotides matching TRBD1. Germline V gene sequence: CDR1 LNHDA, CDR2 SQIVND (reference sequence). V lost 9 bases and J lost 5; bases outside the gene matches: 9. The CDR3 has 13 residues. The CDR3 region has the DNA TGTGCCAGCAGACAGGGGTTGATGGACGAGCAGTACTTC. As protein: CASRQGLMDEQYF.

The chain combines TRBV11-2 with TRBJ1-4, with a tentative D call TRBD1 (5 bases). Trimming pared 4 bases from V and 7 bases from J, leaving 13 bases between. This CDR3 comprises 14 residues. Germline V lookup: CDR1 SGHAT, CDR2 FQNNGV. CDR3 nucleotide sequence: TGTGCCAGCAGCTGGGGGGAATGGAGTGAAAAACTGTTTTTT. Protein product: CASSWGEWSEKLFF.

Of note for this clonotype: A read error may be the cause here, since a much bigger clone is one base away. The V gene is TRBV29-1, the J gene TRBJ2-1; the D gene is possibly TRBD2 (6 bases). The CDR3 has 12 residues. Trimming removed 6 bases from V and 9 bases from J, with 15 bases in between. Germline V CDR1 and CDR2: SQVTM, ANQGSEA. CDR3 sequence (DNA): TGCAGCGTGGGACTGGGCGCTGGTGAGCAGTTCTTC. This encodes CSVGLGAGEQFF.

This chain connects TRBV27 to TRBJ1-5; 7 nucleotides agree with TRBD1. Per germline, CDR1 MNHEY and CDR2 SMNVEV (reference sequence). The J segment lost 3 bases and the V segment lost 3 bases, leaving 8 bases of the junction unmatched. The CDR3 is 16 amino acids. CDR3: CASSFSGTAPNQPQHF. CDR3 nucleotides: TGTGCCAGCAGTTTCTCCGGGACAGCGCCCAATCAGCCCCAGCATTTT.

Points on this clonotype: Germline is not matched at one junction end, which may reflect a read error. The genes are TRBV27 and TRBJ2-7; D possibly corresponds to TRBD1 (5 bases). CDR3 size: 14 residues. The germline CDR1 and CDR2 sequences are MNHEY and SMNVEV (reference sequence). The CDR3, as DNA: TGTGCCAACAGTTCGCAGGGCTTTCCCTACGAGCAGTACTTC. This sequence encodes CANSSQGFPYEQYF.

The CDR3 reads CASSGTLSGTGGYYEQYF. The CDR3 DNA sequence: TGTGCCAGCAGCGGCACCCTTTCCGGGACAGGGGGCTATTACGAGCAGTACTTC. J is TRBJ2-7 and V is TRBV7-9, with TRBD1 identical over 12 bases. Germline CDR1 is SEHNR and CDR2 is FQNEAQ (reference sequence). The V and J ends lost 5 bases and 4 bases, in that order; junction bases with no gene match: 15. The CDR3 has 18 amino acids.

This clonotype was seen repeatedly, ten times or more. The V call is TRBV11-2, the J call TRBJ2-7; 10 nucleotides match TRBD2. The V and J ends lost 6 bases and 3 bases, in that order; junction bases with no gene match: 8. Germline-derived CDR1 and CDR2 are SGHAT and FQNNGV. The CDR3 consists of 15 residues. The CDR3 nucleotides are TGTGCCAGCAGTAACCCGGGACTAGCGCGCTACGAGCAGTACTTC. It translates to CASSNPGLARYEQYF.

The chain carries TRBV12-3 or TRBV12-4 and TRBJ1-1; perhaps TRBD1 as D (5 bases). This CDR3 has 13 amino acids. The germline V and J ends were trimmed by 4 bases and 1 base, with 7 bases remaining between them. CDR3 sequence reads: CASSWGTNTEAFF. The CDR3 region has the DNA TGTGCCAGCAGTTGGGGGACGAACACTGAAGCTTTCTTT.

Comments on this clonotype: At one end, the junction sequence differs from germline, possibly due to a read error. The chain links TRBV6-2 or TRBV6-3 to TRBJ1-2, with 8 bases that match TRBD1. CDR3 length equals 15 residues. Germline CDR1 MNHEY, CDR2 SVGEGT. The CDR3 reads CASSDSGGRLDGYTF. CDR3 nucleotide sequence: TGTGCCAGCAGTGACTCAGGGGGCAGGCTGGATGGCTACACCTTC.

The chain combines TRBV6-6 with TRBJ1-2; D unclear. Trimming pared 5 bases from V and 0 bases from J, leaving 13 bases between. This CDR3 is 15 amino acids long. Germline CDR1 and CDR2: MNHNY and SVGAGI (reference sequence). The CDR3: CASSPPFGTNYGYTF. For the CDR3, the DNA is TGTGCCAGCAGTCCCCCGTTTGGCACTAACTATGGCTACACCTTC.